The sequence of this TCR beta chain was determined in a study of blood T cell repertoires in COVID-19. Study-wide background: From T cells, B-cell-depleted T cells, or PBMCs came the material, which was cDNA or gDNA.

Original data processing: Estimation of nucleated cell counts relied on the amplification of reference gene primers. Sequencing used immunoSEQ multiplex PCR; TCRdb keeps in-frame clones, though not all of them. That table furnishes V, J and clone size, whereas the DNA furnished D and trimming. Of about 160,000 clones in the sample, 82% are singletons; the top ten hold over 9.5%. The germline gives CDR1 GTSNPN, CDR2 SVGIG (reference sequence). The CDR3 consists of 14 residues. Unmatched junction bases numbered 4, after V lost 2 bases and J lost 1 base. This clone was seen once. This TCR was recovered from a woman of 80 years or more with active or convalescent COVID-19. Material for sequencing was peripheral blood. The chain combines TRBV30 with TRBJ2-7, with 8 bases that match TRBD1. Here the CDR3 DNA reads TGTGCCTGGAGTTCCGGACAGGGATCCTACGAGCAGTACTTC. This codes for CAWSSGQGSYEQYF.